Listed here are 27 T cell receptor beta chains from one sample, sequenced in a study of shared clonotypes between healthy human individuals. Clones were sequenced by immunoSEQ multiplex PCR, and TCRdb holds only the in-frame ones, with some missing. This table holds fewer than 1.8 million clones, approximately 98.5% found once. The sample consisted of naive CD4+ T cells sorted from blood. This sample's subset: CD45RA+ positively selected. All receptors derive from a man younger than 40 in good health.

The J gene is TRBJ2-3, the V gene TRBV5-1, with 10 bases aligning to TRBD1. This CDR3 is built from 15 residues. Losses at the gene ends were 0 bases for V and 6 bases for J; bases not matched to a gene: 4. CDR1 is SGHRS and CDR2 is YFSETQ in the germline V gene. The CDR3 spells CASSLEGQGWDTQYF. CDR3 DNA sequence: TGCGCCAGCAGCTTGGAGGGACAGGGGTGGGATACGCAGTATTTT.

The V and J genes are TRBV4-1 and TRBJ2-5; 11 nucleotides agree with TRBD1. V was pared by 2 bases and J by 4 bases, with 6 bases of the junction left unmatched. The CDR3 runs to 16 residues. Germline CDR1 is MGHRA and CDR2 is YSYEKL. Here the CDR3 DNA reads TGCGCCAGCAGCCAAATGGGACAGGGGGTTCGAGAGACCCAGTACTTC. This codes for CASSQMGQGVRETQYF.

The chain is built from TRBV18 and TRBJ1-3; D is uncertain. Trimming left V 1 base short and J 1 base short, with 8 bases between. Germline V gene sequence: CDR1 KGHSH, CDR2 LQKENI. The CDR3 covers 15 residues. CDR3 protein: CASSPLPRSGNTIYF. Written as DNA, the CDR3 is TGTGCCAGCTCACCACTTCCCAGATCTGGAAACACCATATATTTT.

This chain connects TRBV4-2 to TRBJ1-1, with D unresolved. CDR3 size: 15 residues. The V gene lost 0 bases and the J gene lost 1 base, with 9 bases spanning the gap. Germline V CDR1 and CDR2: LGHNA, YNFKEQ. In nucleotides, the CDR3 is TGTGCCAGCAGCCAAGACGAGAGGCCGAACACTGAAGCTTTCTTT. Amino acids: CASSQDERPNTEAFF.

This clone is a singleton in its sample. CDR3 sequence (DNA): TGTGCCAGCAGTCCCAGATTGGCGTTAGGGAGGGGCAATGAGCAGTTCTTC. Translated: CASSPRLALGRGNEQFF. This chain links TRBV27 with TRBJ2-1, with 7 bases matching TRBD2. Germline-derived CDR1 and CDR2 are MNHEY and SMNVEV (reference sequence). This CDR3 contains 17 residues. The junction had 16 bases not matched to a gene; V was cut back by 5 bases and J by 6 bases.

The V call is TRBV2, the J call TRBJ2-1; D not resolved. V was clipped by 3 bases and J by 1 base, with 7 bases between them. Germline lookup yields CDR1 SNHLY and CDR2 FYNNEI. The CDR3 totals 14 residues. CDR3: CASSDGTSYNEQFF. The CDR3 DNA reads TGTGCCAGCAGTGACGGTACTTCCTACAATGAGCAGTTCTTC.

As to this clone: Within the sample, other DNA sequences also encode this same CDR3. The chain employs TRBV29-1 and TRBJ1-5, with D tentatively TRBD1 (6 bases). The germline V and J ends were trimmed by 4 bases and 3 bases, with 7 bases remaining between them. The CDR3 consists of 12 residues. The germline V gene has CDR1 SQVTM and CDR2 ANQGSEA. The CDR3: CSVGGPNQPQHF. CDR3 DNA sequence: TGCAGCGTTGGGGGGCCCAATCAGCCCCAGCATTTT.

A remark on this clone: Other DNA sequences within the sample encode an identical CDR3. The CDR3 loop reads CASSPGTSGNEQFF. Written as DNA, the CDR3 is TGCGCCAGCAGCCCGGGGACTAGCGGTAATGAGCAGTTCTTC. The chain carries TRBV5-1 and TRBJ2-1; 11 bases align to TRBD2. CDR3 length equals 14 residues. Unmatched junction bases numbered 4, after V lost 4 bases and J lost 7 bases. Per the germline V gene, CDR1 is SGHRS and CDR2 is YFSETQ.

The genes are TRBV13 and TRBJ2-2; the match to TRBD2 covers 9 bases. Germline values: CDR1 PRHDT, CDR2 FYEKMQ (reference sequence). The CDR3 covers 18 residues. The ends lost 1 base at V and 8 bases at J; junction bases unmatched: 14. CDR3 amino acids: CASSLEPPLAGLSGELFF. DNA of the CDR3: TGTGCCAGCAGCTTAGAGCCCCCGCTAGCGGGACTTTCGGGGGAGCTGTTTTTT. The full variable domain, in which reference TRBV13 and TRBJ2-2 provide the parts outside the CDR3, is AAGVIQSPRHLIKEKRETATLKCYPIPRHDTVYWYQQGPGQDPQFLISFYEKMQSDKGSIPDRFSAQQFSDYHSELNMSSLELGDSALYFCASSLEPPLAGLSGELFFGEGSRLTVL.

The chain recombines TRBV6-5 with TRBJ2-1; TRBD2 is a possible D gene (5 bases). This CDR3 contains 16 residues. V lost 4 bases and J lost 6, with 19 bases in between. Looked up from germline, CDR1 is MNHEY and CDR2 is SVGAGI. The CDR3 spells CASSSSPGGSFNEQFF. The DNA for the CDR3 is TGTGCCAGCAGTTCCTCTCCCGGCGGGTCGTTCAATGAGCAGTTCTTC.

This chain joins TRBV7-9 and TRBJ2-1; 9 nucleotides match TRBD2. V shed 2 bases, J shed 3 bases, and the junction held 2 bases outside the gene matches. CDR1 is SEHNR and CDR2 is FQNEAQ in the germline V gene (reference sequence). The CDR3 contains 15 residues. The CDR3 coding sequence is TGTGCCAGCAGCTTACGGCGGGAGGGCTACAATGAGCAGTTCTTC. This codes for CASSLRREGYNEQFF.

V is TRBV11-3 and J is TRBJ2-1; D is unclear. Germline V lookup: CDR1 SGHNT, CDR2 YENEEA. V gave up 2 bases and J gave up 4 bases, with 6 bases separating them. The CDR3 has 13 amino acids. The CDR3 DNA is TGTGCCAGCAGCTTAAATCAATACAATGAGCAGTTCTTC. The encoded protein is CASSLNQYNEQFF.

The genes are TRBV7-9 and TRBJ2-1; perhaps D is TRBD1 or TRBD2 (5 bases each). From germline, CDR1 is SEHNR and CDR2 FQNEAQ (reference sequence). Trimming pared 5 bases from V and 2 bases from J, leaving 10 bases between. The CDR3 is 14 amino acids. In nucleotides, the CDR3 is TGTGCCAGCAGCCCAAGGGGACCCTACAATGAGCAGTTCTTC. This encodes CASSPRGPYNEQFF.

The V gene is TRBV9, the J gene TRBJ2-2; TRBD2 is a possible D gene (7 bases). With 5 bases removed from V and 5 bases from J, the gap between germline ends came to 16 bases. There are 15 residues in the CDR3. Looked up from germline, CDR1 is SGDLS and CDR2 is YYNGEE. The CDR3 sequence: CASRHGGGDTGELFF. CDR3 in DNA: TGTGCCAGCAGACATGGCGGGGGCGATACCGGGGAGCTGTTTTTT. Full variable domain (rest looked up from reference TRBV9 and TRBJ2-2): DSGVTQTPKHLITATGQRVTLRCSPRSGDLSVYWYQQSLDQGLQFLIQYYNGEERAKGNILERFSAQQFPDLHSELNLSSLELGDSALYFCASRHGGGDTGELFFGEGSRLTVL.

V usage is TRBV20-1 and J usage is TRBJ2-1, with D uncertain. The V end was cut by 0 bases, the J end by 9 bases, with 6 bases between. The germline V gene has CDR1 DFQATT and CDR2 SNEGSKA (reference sequence). The CDR3 loop spans 11 amino acids. CDR3 DNA: TGCAGTGCTAGAGATACCAGTGAGCAGTTCTTC. The encoded protein is CSARDTSEQFF.

This chain joins TRBV5-6 and TRBJ2-2, with D hard to call. Germline V CDR1 and CDR2: SGHDT, YYEEEE. Trimming left V 1 base short and J 7 bases short, with 5 bases between. CDR3 length equals 12 residues. In nucleotides, the CDR3 is TGTGCCAGCAGCTTGTGGGGCGGGGAGCTGTTTTTT. It specifies CASSLWGGELFF.

V and J are TRBV5-4 and TRBJ2-3; D remains unclear. Per the germline V gene, CDR1 is SGHNT and CDR2 is YYREEE (reference sequence). The CDR3 extends over 15 amino acids. V dropped 2 bases and J dropped 1 base, with 11 bases sitting between them. This CDR3 reads CASSFWLSGTDTQYF. For the CDR3, the DNA is TGTGCCAGCAGCTTCTGGCTTTCGGGCACAGATACGCAGTATTTT.

This clone was counted a single time. The J gene is TRBJ2-5, the V gene TRBV19; 7 bases align to TRBD1. Per germline, CDR1 LNHDA and CDR2 SQIVND (reference sequence). The junction had 3 bases not matched to a gene; V was cut back by 8 bases and J by 0 bases. The length of the CDR3 is 13 residues. The CDR3 DNA is TGTGCCAGTTCACAGGGGTACCAAGAGACCCAGTACTTC. Translation gives CASSQGYQETQYF.

This rearrangement joins TRBV18 to TRBJ2-7; 7 nucleotides align to TRBD2. With 2 bases clipped from V and 6 bases from J, the junction kept 16 bases outside the gene matches. This CDR3 spans 17 amino acids. Looked up from germline, CDR1 is KGHSH and CDR2 is LQKENI. In nucleotides, the CDR3 is TGTGCCAGCTCACCATTAGTATTGGCAGGCGGGAGCGGCGAGCAGTACTTC. It is translated as CASSPLVLAGGSGEQYF.

V is TRBV29-1 and J is TRBJ1-1, with D possibly TRBD1 on 5 matching bases. CDR1 is SQVTM, CDR2 ANQGSEA, per germline. This CDR3 spans 16 amino acids. Trimming took 0 bases from V and 5 from J, leaving 19 bases between them. Here the CDR3 reads CSVEDHPISRGTEAFF. CDR3 coding DNA: TGCAGCGTTGAAGATCACCCAATCAGCCGGGGGACTGAAGCTTTCTTT.

The V gene is TRBV7-2, the J gene TRBJ2-5, with 8 bases that match TRBD1. Germline V gene sequence: CDR1 SGHTA, CDR2 FQGNSA. This CDR3 has 15 residues. The V and J ends lost 2 bases and 4 bases, in that order; junction bases with no gene match: 6. This CDR3 is CASSLNRGLGETQYF. The CDR3, as DNA: TGTGCCAGCAGCTTAAACAGGGGGTTGGGAGAGACCCAGTACTTC.

The chain has TRBV10-2 and TRBJ2-2, with TRBD1 matching 9 bases. CDR1 is WSHSY, CDR2 SAAADI, per germline. This CDR3 comprises 17 residues. V shed 4 bases and J 1 base; nucleotides not matched to a gene: 7. The CDR3: CASSGLPGQGNTGELFF. As DNA, the CDR3 is TGCGCCAGCAGTGGTCTACCGGGACAGGGGAACACCGGGGAGCTGTTTTTT.

CDR3 residues: CASSLDGHMNTEAFF. The CDR3 DNA reads as TGTGCCAGCAGCTTGGACGGCCACATGAACACTGAAGCTTTCTTT. The gene calls are TRBV5-4 and TRBJ1-1; D is ambiguous. V lost 0 bases and J lost 0, with 9 bases in between. Germline CDR1 and CDR2: SGHNT and YYREEE (reference sequence). CDR3 length: 15 residues. Together with reference TRBV5-4 and TRBJ1-1, the CDR3 gives the full variable domain: ETGVTQSPTHLIKTRGQQVTLRCSSQSGHNTVSWYQQALGQGPQFIFQYYREEENGRGNFPPRFSGLQFPNYSSELNVNALELDDSALYLCASSLDGHMNTEAFFGQGTRLTVV.

The chain recombines TRBV2 with TRBJ2-2; D is possibly TRBD1 (5 bases). This CDR3 contains 13 residues. V was clipped by 9 bases and J by 6 bases, with 14 bases between them. The germline V gene has CDR1 SNHLY and CDR2 FYNNEI. CDR3 coding DNA: TGTGCCAGTAGGCCAGGGTGGGCCGGGGAGCTGTTTTTT. Its protein is CASRPGWAGELFF.

The rearrangement links TRBV6-1 to TRBJ2-1, with 7 bases fitting TRBD2. Germline trimming cut 3 bases from V and 3 bases from J; bases unmatched to any gene: 5. The CDR3 length is 15 residues. Per germline, CDR1 MNHNS and CDR2 SASEGT. The CDR3 bases are TGTGCCAGCAGTGATACGGCTAGCGGCTACAATGAGCAGTTCTTC. Translating gives CASSDTASGYNEQFF.

The rearrangement links TRBV7-6 to TRBJ2-7; possibly TRBD1 or TRBD2 for D (5 bases each). Germline V lookup: CDR1 SGHVS, CDR2 FNYEAQ. The V end lost 1 base, the J end lost 5 bases, and 21 bases lay between the germline ends. This CDR3 region has 17 residues. DNA for the CDR3: TGTGCCAGCAGCTTAGTATATCGACGGGGCGTTAGGGACGAGCAGTACTTC. Amino acid sequence: CASSLVYRRGVRDEQYF.

The chain recombines TRBV5-4 with TRBJ2-3; D is possibly TRBD1 (5 bases). The V gene lost 2 bases and the J gene lost 6 bases, with 16 bases spanning the gap. CDR1 is SGHNT and CDR2 is YYREEE in the germline V gene (reference sequence). This CDR3 comprises 15 residues. The DNA of the CDR3 is TGTGCCAGCAGCTTTAGCCAGGGCAATGCGGATACGCAGTATTTT. It encodes CASSFSQGNADTQYF.